Detailed here is one T cell receptor beta chain. Its antigen remains undetermined. The record has no base qualities; no much larger clone is one base away. This entry belongs to a study of preoperative IRX-2 immunotherapy in early breast cancer (dated by TCRdb to 2018 to 2020). The receptor library was made with the immunoSEQ multiplex PCR assay. The clones in this table, taken by TCRdb from immuneACCESS, are in-frame only. Not every clone is retained; where verified, under half of the shortfall comes from an unresolved V gene, and the cause of the rest is unknown. Across this sample there are 30,000 or so clones, with roughly 90% seen only once. Jointly, the top ten make up 9.5% to 10% of the sample. Read against the paper, the sample's treatment or condition label means: preoperative locoregional IRX-2 cytokine immunotherapy. The samples were obtained from a phase Ib study that tested preoperative, locoregional IRX-2 cytokine immunotherapy meant to prime immune responses. The donors were early-stage breast cancer patients who were given IRX-2 prior to surgery.

V is clipped by 4 bases and J by 0 bases, and the sequence between their germline boundaries is 8 bases long. The germline V gene yields SNHLY for CDR1 and FYNNEI for CDR2. Spanning cysteine to phenylalanine, the CDR3 consists of 14 amino acids. The read is trimmed to its CDR3 DNA, 42 bases read in frame from base 1. The V and J segments used are TRBV2 and TRBJ2-3, and possibly TRBD2, on 5 matching bases. Collection took place from a patient treated with IRX-2 immunotherapy. The receptor's source is a human donor with breast cancer. DNA sequence: TGTGCCAGCAGTGTCAAGCGGAGCACAGATACGCAGTATTTT. This translates into CASSVKRSTDTQYF.